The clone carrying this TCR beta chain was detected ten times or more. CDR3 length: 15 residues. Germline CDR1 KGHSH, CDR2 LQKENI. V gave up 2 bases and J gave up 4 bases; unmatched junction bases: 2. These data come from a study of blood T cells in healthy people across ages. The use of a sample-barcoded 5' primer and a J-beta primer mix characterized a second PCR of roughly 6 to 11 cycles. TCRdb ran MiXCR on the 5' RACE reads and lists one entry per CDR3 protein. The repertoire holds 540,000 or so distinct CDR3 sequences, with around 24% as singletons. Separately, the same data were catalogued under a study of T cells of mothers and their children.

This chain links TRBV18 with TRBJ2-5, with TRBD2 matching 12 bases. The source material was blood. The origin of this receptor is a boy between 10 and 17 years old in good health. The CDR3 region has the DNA TGTGCCAGCTCACCAAGGGGACTAGCGGGAGAGACCCAGTACTTC. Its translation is CASSPRGLAGETQYF. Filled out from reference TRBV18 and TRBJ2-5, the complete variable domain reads NAGVMQNPRHLVRRRGQEARLRCSPMKGHSHVYWYRQLPEEGLKFMVYLQKENIIDESGMPKERFSAEFPKEGPSILRIQQVVRGDSAAYFCASSPRGLAGETQYFGPGTRLLVL.